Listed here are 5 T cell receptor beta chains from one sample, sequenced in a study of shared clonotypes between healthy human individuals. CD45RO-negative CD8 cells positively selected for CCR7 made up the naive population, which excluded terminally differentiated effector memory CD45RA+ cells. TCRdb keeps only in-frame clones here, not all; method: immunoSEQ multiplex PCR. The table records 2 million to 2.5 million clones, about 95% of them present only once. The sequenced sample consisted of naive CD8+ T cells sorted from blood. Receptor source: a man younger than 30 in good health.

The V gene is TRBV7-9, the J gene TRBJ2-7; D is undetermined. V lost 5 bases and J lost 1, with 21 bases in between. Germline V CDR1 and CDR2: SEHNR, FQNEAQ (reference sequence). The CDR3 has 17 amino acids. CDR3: CASSLGSEGATSYEQYF. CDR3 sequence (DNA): TGTGCCAGCAGCCTAGGGTCGGAAGGTGCGACGTCCTACGAGCAGTACTTC.

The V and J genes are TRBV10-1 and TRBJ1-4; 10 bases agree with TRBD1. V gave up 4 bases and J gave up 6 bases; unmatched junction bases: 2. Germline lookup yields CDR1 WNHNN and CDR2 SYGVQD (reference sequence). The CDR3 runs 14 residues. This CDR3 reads CASSGGTGDEKLFF. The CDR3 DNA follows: TGCGCCAGCAGTGGCGGGACAGGGGATGAAAAACTGTTTTTT.

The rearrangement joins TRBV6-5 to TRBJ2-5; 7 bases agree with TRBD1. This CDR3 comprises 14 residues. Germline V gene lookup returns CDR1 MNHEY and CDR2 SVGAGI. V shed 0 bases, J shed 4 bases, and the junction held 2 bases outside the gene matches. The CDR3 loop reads CASSYSNRGETQYF. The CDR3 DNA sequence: TGTGCCAGCAGTTACTCGAACAGGGGAGAGACCCAGTACTTC.

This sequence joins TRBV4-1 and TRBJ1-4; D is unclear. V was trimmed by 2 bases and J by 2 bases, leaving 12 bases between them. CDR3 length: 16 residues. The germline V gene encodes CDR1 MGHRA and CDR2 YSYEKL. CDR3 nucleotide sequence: TGCGCCAGCAGCCAACACCCGGCGGGCACTAATGAAAAACTGTTTTTT. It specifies CASSQHPAGTNEKLFF.

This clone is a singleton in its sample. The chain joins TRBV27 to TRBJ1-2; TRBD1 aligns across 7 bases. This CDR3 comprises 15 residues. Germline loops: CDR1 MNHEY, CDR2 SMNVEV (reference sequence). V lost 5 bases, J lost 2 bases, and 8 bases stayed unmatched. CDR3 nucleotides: TGTGCCAGCAGTATCGACAGGGATACCAACTATGGCTACACCTTC. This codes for CASSIDRDTNYGYTF.